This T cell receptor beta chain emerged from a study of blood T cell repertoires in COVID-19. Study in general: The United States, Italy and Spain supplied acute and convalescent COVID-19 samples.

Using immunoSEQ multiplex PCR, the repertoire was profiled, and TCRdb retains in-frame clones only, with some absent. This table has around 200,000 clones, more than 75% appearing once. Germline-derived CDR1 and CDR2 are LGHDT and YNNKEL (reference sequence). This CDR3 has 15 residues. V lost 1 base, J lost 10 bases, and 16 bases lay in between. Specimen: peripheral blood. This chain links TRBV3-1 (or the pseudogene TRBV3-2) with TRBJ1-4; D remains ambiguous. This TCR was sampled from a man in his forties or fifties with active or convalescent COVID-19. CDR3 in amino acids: CASSQGTAGRRKLFF. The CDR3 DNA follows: TGTGCCAGCAGCCAAGGAACGGCAGGAAGAAGAAAACTGTTTTTT.